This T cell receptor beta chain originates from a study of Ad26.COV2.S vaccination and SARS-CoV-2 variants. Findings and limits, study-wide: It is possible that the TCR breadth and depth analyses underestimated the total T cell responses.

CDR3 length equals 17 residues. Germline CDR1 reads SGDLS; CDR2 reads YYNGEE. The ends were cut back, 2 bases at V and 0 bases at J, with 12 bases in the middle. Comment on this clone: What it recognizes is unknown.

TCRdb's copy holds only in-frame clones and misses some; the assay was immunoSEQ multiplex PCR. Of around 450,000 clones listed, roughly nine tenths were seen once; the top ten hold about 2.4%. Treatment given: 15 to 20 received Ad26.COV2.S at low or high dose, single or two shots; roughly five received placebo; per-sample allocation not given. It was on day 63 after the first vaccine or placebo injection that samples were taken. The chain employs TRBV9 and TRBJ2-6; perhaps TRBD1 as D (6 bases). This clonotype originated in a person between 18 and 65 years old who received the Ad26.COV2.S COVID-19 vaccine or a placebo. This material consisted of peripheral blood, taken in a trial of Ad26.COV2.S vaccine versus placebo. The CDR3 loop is CASSVAGAVSGANVLTF. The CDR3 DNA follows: TGTGCCAGCAGCGTTGCAGGGGCCGTCTCTGGGGCCAACGTCCTGACTTTC.